The 13 T cell receptor beta chains given below trace back to one sample, sequenced in a study of vaccination effects on CD4 cells after COVID-19. Antigen-specific CD4+ T cells were first expanded with viral peptide pools by the ViraFEST assay and only then sequenced. Subsequent to a culture period of roughly 11 days, CD4+ T cells were isolated. The person was diagnosed with PCR-confirmed SARS-CoV-2 infection between March and December 2020. The assay was immunoSEQ multiplex PCR, and TCRdb's table has in-frame clones only and misses some. The sample lists about 45,000 clones; around 72% were seen once. Their recognized antigens are unknown. The sequencing used CD4+ T cells from PBMCs cultured with a peptide pool, collected before COVID-19 vaccination. These receptors were taken from a human donor who had a prior SARS-CoV-2 infection.

The chain joins TRBV6-5 to TRBJ1-1, with 8 bases lining up with TRBD1. Trimming at V came to 6 bases and at J to 0 bases, leaving 6 bases not matched to a gene. This CDR3 is built from 15 residues. Germline CDR1 reads MNHEY; CDR2 reads SVGAGI. For the CDR3, the DNA is TGTGCCAGCAGCCCGGGCAGGGGGCTGAACACTGAAGCTTTCTTT. It yields the protein CASSPGRGLNTEAFF.

V gene TRBV5-6 combines with J gene TRBJ1-5; the match to TRBD1 covers 9 bases. CDR3 length: 18 amino acids. Germline V CDR1 and CDR2: SGHDT, YYEEEE. After removal of 2 bases from V and 2 bases from J, the junction contained 11 bases not matched to a gene. Here the CDR3 reads CASSLGTGFEYGNQPQHF. As DNA, the CDR3 is TGTGCCAGCAGCTTAGGGACAGGGTTTGAATATGGCAATCAGCCCCAGCATTTT.

The chain uses TRBV29-1 and TRBJ1-1, with D hard to call. The CDR3 loop spans 15 amino acids. V lost 3 bases to trimming and J lost 5 bases, with 19 bases between them. Germline CDR1 SQVTM, CDR2 ANQGSEA. The CDR3 loop reads CSVDELQVGVTEAFF. Here the CDR3 DNA reads TGCAGCGTTGATGAATTGCAGGTCGGGGTGACTGAAGCTTTCTTT.

This clone showed up just a few times. The chain combines TRBV5-4 with TRBJ1-3; possible D gene TRBD1, 5 bases. This CDR3 region has 15 residues. V dropped 4 bases and J dropped 0 bases, with 11 bases sitting between them. Germline V gene lookup returns CDR1 SGHNT and CDR2 YYREEE (reference sequence). Written as DNA, the CDR3 is TGTGCCAGCAGCCAAGGGACCGTCTCTGGAAACACCATATATTTT. The encoded protein is CASSQGTVSGNTIYF.

The sample holds a few counts of this clone. Written as DNA, the CDR3 is TGTGCCTGGAGTGTACAGGGGGACTCACCCCTCCACTTT. Its protein product is CAWSVQGDSPLHF. The chain links TRBV30 to TRBJ1-6; 8 bases fit TRBD1. Germline CDR1 is GTSNPN and CDR2 is SVGIG (reference sequence). V shed 0 bases and J 10 bases; nucleotides not matched to a gene: 2. The CDR3 contains 13 residues.

The rearrangement uses TRBV7-2 and TRBJ1-1; D remains unclear. The germline gives CDR1 SGHTA, CDR2 FQGNSA. The V end lost 5 bases, the J end lost 2 bases, and 9 bases lay between the germline ends. This CDR3 contains 13 residues. CDR3: CASSLTRNTEAFF. CDR3 bases: TGTGCCAGCAGCCTAACAAGAAACACTGAAGCTTTCTTT.

CDR3 loop: CASSLYPPGGYTF. The CDR3 bases are TGTGCCAGCAGCTTATACCCCCCCGGGGGCTACACCTTC. V usage is TRBV7-2 and J usage is TRBJ1-2; D remains unclear. The germline V gene has CDR1 SGHTA and CDR2 FQGNSA. Deletions cut 2 bases from V and 8 bases from J, with 12 bases between. This CDR3 region has 13 residues.

The J gene is TRBJ2-2, the V gene TRBV4-2; D perhaps matches TRBD1 (6 bases). Trimming removed 4 bases from V and 1 base from J, with 10 bases in between. Per germline, CDR1 LGHNA and CDR2 YNFKEQ. The CDR3 has 15 amino acids. The CDR3 DNA reads as TGTGCCAGCAGCCCCAGGGGCCAGAACACCGGGGAGCTGTTTTTT. Translated, it gives CASSPRGQNTGELFF.

V is TRBV19 and J is TRBJ2-5, with D perhaps given as TRBD1 or TRBD2 (6 bases each). Trimming stripped 3 bases from V and 5 bases from J, with 22 bases between. Germline V gene sequence: CDR1 LNHDA, CDR2 SQIVND (reference sequence). The CDR3 runs to 17 residues. The CDR3, as DNA: TGTGCCAGTAGTATTATGTCTAGGGGGAAAGGGGGGGAGACCCAGTACTTC. It translates to CASSIMSRGKGGETQYF. The full variable domain, completed using reference TRBV19 and TRBJ2-5, is DGGITQSPKYLFRKEGQNVTLSCEQNLNHDAMYWYRQDPGQGLRLIYYSQIVNDFQKGDIAEGYSVSREKKESFPLTVTSAQKNPTAFYLCASSIMSRGKGGETQYFGPGTRLLVL.

The chain carries TRBV12-3 or TRBV12-4 and TRBJ2-2; D remains unclear. V lost 3 bases to trimming and J lost 2 bases, with 4 bases between them. This CDR3 contains 13 residues. The CDR3 region is CASSFRNTGELFF. CDR3 coding DNA: TGTGCCAGCAGTTTCCGAAACACCGGGGAGCTGTTTTTT.

This sequence joins TRBV7-8 and TRBJ1-3; a weak D match, TRBD1 (5 bases). The CDR3 consists of 13 residues. CDR1 is SGHVS and CDR2 is FQNEAQ in the germline V gene. V lost 1 base, J lost 8 bases, and 9 bases lay in between. In DNA, the CDR3 is TGTGCCAGCAGCTTAGAGACAGTGGACACCATATATTTT. Residues: CASSLETVDTIYF.

This clone was seen just once. J is TRBJ2-1 and V is TRBV27, with D possibly TRBD2 on 7 matching bases. The V gene's germline CDR1 is MNHEY and CDR2 SMNVEV (reference sequence). The CDR3 spans 15 residues. V lost 5 bases, J lost 1 base, and 12 bases lay in between. The CDR3 region has the DNA TGTGCCAGCAGTAGGGGGGGCCCATCCTACAATGAGCAGTTCTTC. It codes for CASSRGGPSYNEQFF.

This clone was counted only a few times. CDR3 DNA sequence: TGTGCCAGCAGCTGGACTAGCGGCTACGAGCAGTACTTC. This encodes CASSWTSGYEQYF. This chain joins TRBV11-3 and TRBJ2-7; 10 bases agree with TRBD2. Germline V lookup: CDR1 SGHNT, CDR2 YENEEA. This CDR3 has 13 residues. V was pared by 4 bases and J by 3 bases, with 0 bases of the junction left unmatched.